This TCR beta chain was identified in a study of cytomegalovirus exposure and HLA in healthy donors. V dropped 5 bases and J dropped 2; count of bases not matched to a gene: 6. CDR1 is MNHEY, CDR2 SVGAGI, per germline. This CDR3 spans 14 amino acids. PCR used 60 Vbeta primers and 13 Jbeta primers. Some clones are missing from TCRdb's copy, which holds only in-frame ones; the method was immunoSEQ multiplex PCR. The repertoire holds roughly 90,000 clones, with approximately 80% as singletons. Source material: PBMCs. This TCR was recovered from a man aged 25-45 years in good health and CMV-seropositive. The rearrangement uses TRBV6-5 and TRBJ2-7; 7 bases line up with TRBD2. The DNA for the CDR3 is TGTGCCAGCAGTCAAGGACTAGTACCCTACGAGCAGTACTTC. Protein: CASSQGLVPYEQYF.